This TCR beta chain was identified in a study of blood T cell repertoires in COVID-19. Whole-study context: Acute-phase and convalescent COVID-19 samples originated in the United States, Italy and Spain. PBMCs, B-cell-depleted T cells, or T cells were the source of the cDNA or gDNA that made up the material.

Germline CDR1 LNHDA, CDR2 SQIVND (reference sequence). The CDR3 loop spans 15 amino acids. V trimming: 6 bases; J trimming: 4 bases; junction bases outside the gene matches: 9. In the original processing: Amplification with reference gene primers provided the estimates of nucleated cell counts. Assay: immunoSEQ multiplex PCR; the TCRdb copy retains only in-frame clones and omits some. V, J and clone size were drawn from that table, and D and trimming were deduced from the DNA. The repertoire holds roughly 61,000 clones, with around 67% as singletons. This chain connects TRBV19 to TRBJ2-7; 10 nucleotides match TRBD2. The receptor's source is a woman between 65 and 79 years old with acute or convalescent COVID-19. Sequenced: peripheral blood. CDR3 region: CASSRRLAGVYEQYF. As DNA, the CDR3 is TGTGCCAGTAGCCGACGGCTAGCGGGGGTATACGAGCAGTACTTC.